This T cell receptor beta chain emerged from a study of OX40 agonist ivuxolimab in advanced cancers. Background on the study: Ivuxolimab, an agonist antibody against OX40 (CD134), was given to patients. The study's findings and limits: Clones of CD4+ and CD8+ blood T cells grew by week 6 at doses of 0.1 to 3.0 mg/kg.

Sequenced by immunoSEQ multiplex PCR; TCRdb stores in-frame clones only, minus some. The data show 57,000 or so clones, with 65% to 90% seen just once and around 0.9% held by the top ten. This clone was detected only once. Its target is not known. CDR1 is KGHSH and CDR2 is LQKENI in the germline V gene. This CDR3 is 14 amino acids long. The rearrangement joins TRBV18 to TRBJ2-5, with TRBD1 matching 7 bases. The J call is uncertain, as TRBJ2-7 better fits the DNA end. This clonotype was obtained from an adult with an advanced solid tumor such as melanoma, head and neck, liver or kidney cancer. The input for sequencing was CD4+ or CD8+ T cells sorted from blood, taken in a trial of the OX40 agonist ivuxolimab. DNA of the CDR3: TGTGCCAGCTCACCACCGGGACAGTTCTACGAGCAGTACTTC. Translation gives CASSPPGQFYEQYF.